Described below is a single T cell receptor (beta chain) sequence and its context. The sample contains more than one DNA sequence encoding this CDR3. The CDR3 totals 15 residues. V was trimmed by 0 bases and J by 2 bases, leaving 11 bases between them. Germline assignment: CDR1 LGHNA and CDR2 YNFKEQ. The sample is drawn from a study of blood T cell repertoires in COVID-19. Across the study: Sites across the United States, Italy and Spain contributed samples from acute and convalescent COVID-19. The analysed material was cDNA or gDNA that came from T cells, B-cell-depleted T cells, or PBMCs.

Assay used: immunoSEQ multiplex PCR; TCRdb lists only in-frame clones, some missing. The sample records 60,000 to 75,000 clones, about nine tenths being singletons. This chain joins TRBV4-2 and TRBJ2-7; TRBD2 might be the D (6 bases). The sequence was collected from a man aged 30 to 39 with acute or convalescent COVID-19. The sequenced sample was peripheral blood. This chain's CDR3 is CASSQEGGRAYEQYF. The CDR3 DNA reads TGTGCCAGCAGCCAAGAAGGAGGGAGAGCCTACGAGCAGTACTTC.